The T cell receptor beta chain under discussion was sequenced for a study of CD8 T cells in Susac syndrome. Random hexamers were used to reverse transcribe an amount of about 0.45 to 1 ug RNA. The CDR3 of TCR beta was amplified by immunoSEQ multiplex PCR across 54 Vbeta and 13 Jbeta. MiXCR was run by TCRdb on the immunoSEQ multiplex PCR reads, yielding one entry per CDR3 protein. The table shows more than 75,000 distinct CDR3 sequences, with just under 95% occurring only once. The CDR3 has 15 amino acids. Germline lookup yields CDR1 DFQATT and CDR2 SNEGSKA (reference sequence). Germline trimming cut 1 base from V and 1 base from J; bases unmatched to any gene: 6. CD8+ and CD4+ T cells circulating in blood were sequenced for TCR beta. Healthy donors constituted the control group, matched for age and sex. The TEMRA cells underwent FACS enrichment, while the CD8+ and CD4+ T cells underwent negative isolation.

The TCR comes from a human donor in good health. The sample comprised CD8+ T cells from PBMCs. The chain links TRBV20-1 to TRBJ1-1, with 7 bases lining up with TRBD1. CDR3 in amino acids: CSARGPGQPNTEAFF. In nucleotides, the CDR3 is TGCAGTGCTAGAGGTCCGGGACAGCCGAACACTGAAGCTTTCTTT.